This note documents a single T cell receptor (beta chain) sequence. This clone was observed a single time. Its antigen is unknown. No qualities accompany the bases; no much larger clone lies one base away. Trimming removed 3 bases from V and 4 bases from J, leaving 9 bases between the germline ends. CDR1 and CDR2 (LNHDA, SQIVND) derive from the germline V gene (reference sequence). Counted from cysteine to phenylalanine, this CDR3 has 13 amino acids. The read is trimmed to its CDR3 DNA, 39 bases read in frame from base 1. TCRbeta CDR3 regions were amplified from genomic DNA using the immunoSEQ Assay, a bias-controlled multiplex PCR. The paper's data handling went like this. The number of nucleated cells in each sample was estimated by amplification of reference gene primers within the assay. To quantify the absolute abundance of each unique TCRbeta CDR3 rearrangement, sequence reads were collapsed and filtered. For each sample, productive Simpson clonality was calculated as the square root of Simpson's diversity index over productive rearrangements. The clones in this table, taken by TCRdb from immuneACCESS, are in-frame only. Not every clone is retained; where verified, under half of the shortfall comes from an unresolved V gene, and the cause of the rest is unknown. V and J calls and clone size are those listed in that table; D and trimming were worked out from the DNA. This sample is represented by around 500,000 clones; 70% to 90% of them were singletons. The top ten constitute 7% to 10% of the sample.

Participants in the prospective study were enrolled through a virtual design, were aged roughly 18 to 90 years, and lived in under 25 United States geographic areas. In the prospective study, cohorts were assigned on the basis of participant-reported clinical history obtained from a screening survey and a study questionnaire. Recovered participants in ImmuneRACE Cohort 3 were defined by two consecutive negative NP/OP PCR tests, clearance by a healthcare professional, or resolution of symptoms. In the prospective study, whole blood, serum and a nasopharyngeal or oropharyngeal swab were collected from each participant by mobile phlebotomists. Participants in the prospective study had the option to provide additional blood draws and questionnaires over a 2-month period. Prospective study blood samples were shipped either frozen or at room temperature before DNA extraction. The data were obtained in a study of blood T cell repertoires in COVID-19 (dated by TCRdb to the early 2020s). For context, the study as a whole: Samples from collaborators originated in the United States, Italy and Spain and spanned both the acute and convalescent phases of COVID-19. The repertoires were released in a freely available public database intended as a resource for research on the immune response to SARS-CoV-2. The dataset comprised deeply sampled blood TCRbeta repertoires from subjects exposed to, actively infected with, or recovered from COVID-19. Samples came from the ongoing ImmuneRACE study (first 160 participants) plus 1,254 subjects from 6 global collaborators. HLA class I and class II types, where available, came from metadata supplied by the sample provider rather than from assay-based typing. The prospective study material was composed of cDNA or gDNA derived from T cells, B-cell-depleted T cells, or PBMCs. Sample metadata almost always included a de-identified subject ID, COVID-19 status, age in years and sex. Results the study describes overall, beyond this receptor: Clinical and demographic metadata were provided uncurated, with the amount varying by source and participant.

This sequence uses TRBV19 and TRBJ1-2; matching of 5 bases hints at TRBD1 as the D gene. The clonotype originates from an older woman who had recovered from COVID-19. The source material was PBMCs or T cells enriched from blood (not recorded which). The encoded CDR3 is CASSMTERYGYTF. The DNA reads TGTGCCAGTAGTATGACAGAGCGCTATGGCTACACCTTC. Reference TRBV19 and TRBJ1-2 genes cover what lies past the CDR3, so the full variable domain is DGGITQSPKYLFRKEGQNVTLSCEQNLNHDAMYWYRQDPGQGLRLIYYSQIVNDFQKGDIAEGYSVSREKKESFPLTVTSAQKNPTAFYLCASSMTERYGYTFGSGTRLTVV.